Listed below are T cell receptor beta chains from one sample, sequenced in a study of control samples from healthy donors and cancer patients. Sequencing was performed with immunoSEQ multiplex PCR; in TCRdb, only in-frame clones are kept and a portion is missing. The sample contains 35,000 to 55,000 clones, over 65% of which appear only once. The specimen sequenced was formalin-fixed, paraffin-embedded tissue. The receptor source for this set is a male donor with melanoma. Each CDR3 is given with its conserved first and last residue. D genes are given only for firm matches. Where a row states a size, it is once, few, many or the class of an expanded clone; other rows omit it.

J | D | V | size | DNA | CDR3
TRBJ1-1 | TRBD1 | TRBV5-5 | . | TGTGCCAGCAGCTTGGCGACAGGGGGGACTGAAGCTTTCTTT | CASSLATGGTEAFF
TRBJ1-1 | . | TRBV29-1 | . | TGCAGCGTTCTGATACACATGAACACTGAAGCTTTCTTT | CSVLIHMNTEAFF
TRBJ2-1 | TRBD2 | TRBV28 | many | TGTGCCAGCAGTGCGTATCAGCGGGATGGAGGTGAGCAGTTCTTC | CASSAYQRDGGEQFF
TRBJ2-2 | . | TRBV10-1 | . | TGCGCCAGCAGGACTAGTCGCACCGGGGAGCTGTTTTTT | CASRTSRTGELFF
TRBJ1-1 | . | TRBV27 | . | TGTGCCAGCAGTTTAGGACGACTTTCGGAAGCTTTCTTT | CASSLGRLSEAFF
TRBJ2-5 | TRBD1 | TRBV6-5 | . | TGTGCCAGCAGCCCAGGGGGGACCCAGTACTTC | CASSPGGTQYF
TRBJ2-3 | TRBD2 | TRBV25-1 | . | TGTGCCAGCAGTGCCGTAGCGGGAGCCACAGATACGCAGTATTTT | CASSAVAGATDTQYF
TRBJ1-1 | . | TRBV18 | . | TGTGCCAGCTCAACCACCCAGGGTGGCAGCACTGAAGCTTTCTTT | CASSTTQGGSTEAFF
TRBJ2-7 | . | TRBV2 | . | TGTGCCAGCAGTGGCGGGCCCTACGAGCAGTACTTC | CASSGGPYEQYF
TRBJ2-7 | . | TRBV5-1 | . | TGCGCCAGCAGCCCTTCTCCCCCTAGACTCCCCTACGAGCAGTACTTC | CASSPSPPRLPYEQYF